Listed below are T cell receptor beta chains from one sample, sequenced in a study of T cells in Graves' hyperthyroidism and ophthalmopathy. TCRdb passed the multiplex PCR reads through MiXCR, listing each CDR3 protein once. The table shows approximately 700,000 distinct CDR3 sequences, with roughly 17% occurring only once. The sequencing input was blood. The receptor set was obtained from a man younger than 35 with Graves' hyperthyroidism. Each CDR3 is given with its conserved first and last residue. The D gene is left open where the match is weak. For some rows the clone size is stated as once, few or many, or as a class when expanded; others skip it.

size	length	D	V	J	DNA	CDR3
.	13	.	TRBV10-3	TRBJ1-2	TGTGCCATCAGTCCAAAACCAGAAGGTGGCTACACCTTC	CAISPKPEGGYTF
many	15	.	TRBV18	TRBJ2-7	TGTGCCAGCTCACCACCCTCGACTAGGTCTTACGAGCAGTACTTC	CASSPPSTRSYEQYF
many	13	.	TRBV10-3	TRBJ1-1	TGTGCCTCCACCCGGGGGCCCAACACTGAAGCTTTCTTT	CASTRGPNTEAFF
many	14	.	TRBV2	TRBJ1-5	TGTGCCAGCTCAGGGTGGAGTAGCAATCAGCCCCAGCATTTT	CASSGWSSNQPQHF
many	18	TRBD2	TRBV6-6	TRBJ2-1	TGTGCCAGCAGTTACTCGAATTACGGCGTAGCGGGAGCGATTGAGCAGTTCTTC	CASSYSNYGVAGAIEQFF
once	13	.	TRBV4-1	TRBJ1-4	TGCGCCAGCAGCGGATACGGGGGGGAAAAACTGTTTTTT	CASSGYGGEKLFF
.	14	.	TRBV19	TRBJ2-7	TGTGCCAGTAGACCCGGAGCAGGGTCCTACGAGCAGTACTTC	CASRPGAGSYEQYF
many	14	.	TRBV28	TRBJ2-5	TGTGCCAGCATTCCTCAGGGGAGGGAAGAGACCCAGTACTTC	CASIPQGREETQYF
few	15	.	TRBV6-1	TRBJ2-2	TGTGCCAGCAGTGAAAATCGGGGGGCGACCGGGGAGCTGTTTTTT	CASSENRGATGELFF
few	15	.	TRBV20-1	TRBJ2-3	TGCAGTGCTAGAGACCCTGGATTGTCCACAGATACGCAGTATTTT	CSARDPGLSTDTQYF
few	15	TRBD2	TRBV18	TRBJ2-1	TGTGCCAGCGCTTCGGGACTAGCGGGAGGCAATGAGCAGTTCTTC	CASASGLAGGNEQFF
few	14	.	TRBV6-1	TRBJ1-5	TGTGCCAGCAGTGAGGAGGCAGGGATCCAGCCCCAGCATTTT	CASSEEAGIQPQHF
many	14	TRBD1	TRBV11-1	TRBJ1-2	TGTGCCAGCAGCTCGGGGACAGGGGTGCGCGGCTACACCTTC	CASSSGTGVRGYTF
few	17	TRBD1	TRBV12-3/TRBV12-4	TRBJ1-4	TGTGCCAGCAGGGGCACGACAGGGGGGAAGACTAATGAAAAACTGTTTTTT	CASRGTTGGKTNEKLFF
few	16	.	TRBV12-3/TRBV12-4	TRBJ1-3	TGTGCCAGCATTCACCGGGACTACCGCTCTGGAAACACCATATATTTT	CASIHRDYRSGNTIYF
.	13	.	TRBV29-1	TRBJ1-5	TGCAGCGTGGGAGAGACTGGAGATCAGCCCCAGCATTTT	CSVGETGDQPQHF
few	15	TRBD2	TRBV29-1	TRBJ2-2	TGCAGCGTAGGACTAGCGGGAGAAAACACCGGGGAGCTGTTTTTT	CSVGLAGENTGELFF
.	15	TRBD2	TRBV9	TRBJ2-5	TGTGCCAGCAGCGTTGGCGGGAGGGCCCCAGGGACCCAGTACTTC	CASSVGGRAPGTQYF
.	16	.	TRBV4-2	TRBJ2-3	TGTGCCAGCAGCCAAGGTCGGGGGCGCGATGCAGATACGCAGTATTTT	CASSQGRGRDADTQYF
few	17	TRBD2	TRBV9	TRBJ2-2	TGTGCCAGCAGCGCAACTTCCGGGACTAGCGACGTCGGGGAGCTGTTTTTT	CASSATSGTSDVGELFF
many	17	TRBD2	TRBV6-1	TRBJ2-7	TGTGCCAGCAGTTCCCCTTGGGTGAGCGGGAGATCGTACGAGCAGTACTTC	CASSSPWVSGRSYEQYF
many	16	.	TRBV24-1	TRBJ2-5	TGTGCCACCAGTGATCGGGTGGAGGGGGTCCAAGAGACCCAGTACTTC	CATSDRVEGVQETQYF
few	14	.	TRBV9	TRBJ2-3	TGTGCCAGCAGCCCCTCCCTCAAAGCAGATACGCAGTATTTT	CASSPSLKADTQYF
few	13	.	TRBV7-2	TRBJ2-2	TGTGCCAGCAGCTTAGCTAGGGTCGGGGAGCTGTTTTTT	CASSLARVGELFF
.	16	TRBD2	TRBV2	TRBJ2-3	TGTGCCAGCAGTGGAGTGGCGGGAGAAGCTCCAGATACGCAGTATTTT	CASSGVAGEAPDTQYF
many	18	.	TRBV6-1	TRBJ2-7	TGTGCCAGCAGTGAAGTGAGTAATGTAGTCGGACTCACCTACGAGCAGTACTTC	CASSEVSNVVGLTYEQYF
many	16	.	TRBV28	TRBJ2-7	TGTGCCAGCAGTTTCAACCCCCCCCTCTTCCCTACGTCGCAGTACTTC	CASSFNPPLFPTSQYF
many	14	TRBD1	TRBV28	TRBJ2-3	TGTGCCAGCAGTTTAGGACAGGGGTGGGATACGCAGTATTTT	CASSLGQGWDTQYF
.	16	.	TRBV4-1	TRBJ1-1	TGCGCCAGCAGTCCCCTTCCCTGGACAGCGAAGACTGAAGCTTTCTTT	CASSPLPWTAKTEAFF
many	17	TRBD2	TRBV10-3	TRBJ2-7	TGTGCCATTACCTTGGGACTAGCGGGAGGTCATGTTACCGAGCAGTACTTC	CAITLGLAGGHVTEQYF
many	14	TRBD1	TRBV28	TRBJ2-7	TGTGCCAGCAGAACCCTGCAGGGGGCCTACGAGCAGTACTTC	CASRTLQGAYEQYF
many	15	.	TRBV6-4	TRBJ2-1	TGTGCCAGCAGTGACTCCGATGAAGGTAACAATGAGCAGTTCTTC	CASSDSDEGNNEQFF
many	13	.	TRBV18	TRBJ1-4	TGTGCCAGCTCACCGGACCGGGGAGAAAAACTGTTTTTT	CASSPDRGEKLFF
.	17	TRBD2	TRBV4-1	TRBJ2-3	TGCGCCAGCAGCCGGCTAGCGGGACCTCTAAGCACAGATACGCAGTATTTT	CASSRLAGPLSTDTQYF
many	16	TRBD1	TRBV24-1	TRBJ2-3	TGTGCCACCAGTGATGCGGGACAGGGGAACACAGATACGCAGTATTTT	CATSDAGQGNTDTQYF
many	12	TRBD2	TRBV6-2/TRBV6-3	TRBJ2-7	TGTGCCAGCAGCGGGAGGTACAGCCCGCCGTACTTC	CASSGRYSPPYF
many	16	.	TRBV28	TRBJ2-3	TGTGCCAGCATCAGCCACCGGGCCGCAGGGACAGATACGCAGTATTTT	CASISHRAAGTDTQYF
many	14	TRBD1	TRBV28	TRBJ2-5	TGTGCCAGCAGTTGGGGACAGCTCCAAGAGACCCAGTACTTC	CASSWGQLQETQYF
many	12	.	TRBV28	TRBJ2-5	TGTGCCAGCAGTTCAGGGGAAGAGACCCAGTACTTC	CASSSGEETQYF
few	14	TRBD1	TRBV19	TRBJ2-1	TGTGCCAGTAGTATGTGGGACAGGGGTCATGAGCAGTTCTTC	CASSMWDRGHEQFF
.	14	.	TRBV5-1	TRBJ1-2	TGCGCCAGCAGCGAGGTCGCCGGGATGGAAGGCTACACCTTC	CASSEVAGMEGYTF
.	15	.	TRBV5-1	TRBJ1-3	TGCGCCAGCAGCTTGAACAGCTTCTCTGGAAACACCATATATTTT	CASSLNSFSGNTIYF
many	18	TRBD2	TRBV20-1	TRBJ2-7	TGCAGTGCTCATTGGTCCGGGACTAGCGGGAGCTTGGTCTACGAGCAGTACTTC	CSAHWSGTSGSLVYEQYF
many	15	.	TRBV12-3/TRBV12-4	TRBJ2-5	TGTGCCAGCAGTTGGGACCCGACAGGCCAAGAGACCCAGTACTTC	CASSWDPTGQETQYF
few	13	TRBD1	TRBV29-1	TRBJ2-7	TGCAGCGTAGAAAGGACCAGGGGGAGCGAGCAGTACTTC	CSVERTRGSEQYF